Reported below is one TCR beta chain. The target antigen is unknown. This specimen comes from a study of identical twins. Study-wide findings and caveats: Beta out-of-frame sequences displayed a weaker excess of sharing between twins. For cord blood, abundant beta clonotypes had fewer insertions, unlike memory repertoires, which showed none.

Deletions cut 1 base from V and 4 bases from J, with 13 bases between. Germline V gene sequence: CDR1 SEHNR, CDR2 FQNEAQ (reference sequence). The CDR3 spans 15 residues. A universal primer binding site was introduced by template switching. The final cDNA contained unique molecular identifiers. TCRdb recomputed calls from the 5' RACE reads with MiXCR, one row per CDR3 protein. This sample carries about 530,000 distinct CDR3 sequences, 20% to 25% of them seen once, and the ten largest clones take around 0.48%. These same records also appear under a second study, on yellow fever vaccine responses in identical twins. That source reports: Reports say the vaccine T cell response in twins looked partly convergent and partly personalized.

Source material: CD4+ T cells sorted from blood. The rearrangement links TRBV7-9 to TRBJ1-1, with a tentative D call TRBD1 (6 bases). The clonotype was recovered from a woman aged 18-29 years in good health. CDR3 region: CASSLVGSRGTEAFF. Here the CDR3 DNA reads TGTGCCAGCAGCTTAGTGGGGTCCAGGGGCACTGAAGCTTTCTTT.